The T cell receptor (beta chain) described here comes from a study of blood T cell repertoires in COVID-19. Across the whole study: Italy, Spain and the United States were the sources of the convalescent and acute COVID-19 samples.

The CDR3 loop spans 12 amino acids. Germline CDR1 is SGHRS and CDR2 is YFSETQ. V was cut by 0 bases and J by 5 bases, with 5 bases left in between. How the authors handled the data: Cell counts per sample came from amplifying reference gene primers. Assay used: immunoSEQ multiplex PCR; TCRdb lists only in-frame clones, some missing. The V and J calls and clone size are taken from that table; D and trimming were inferred from the DNA. Among roughly 150,000 clones listed, around 80% were seen once. This rearrangement joins TRBV5-1 to TRBJ1-2; unclear D gene. The sequence came from a human donor with acute or convalescent COVID-19. The donor label of this sample is uncertain. Material: peripheral blood. The CDR3 nucleotides read TGCGCCAGCAGCTTGGTCGGTTATGGCTACACCTTC. This encodes CASSLVGYGYTF.